One T cell receptor (beta chain) is described in this entry. These data belong to a study of cytomegalovirus exposure and HLA in healthy donors. PCR involved 60 Vbeta and 13 Jbeta primers. Sequencing used immunoSEQ multiplex PCR; TCRdb keeps in-frame clones, though not all of them. The table shows some 150,000 clones, with less than 80% occurring only once. The sequencing sample was made of PBMCs. The sequence was collected from a man between 40 and 49 years old in good health and CMV-seronegative.

The CDR3 sequence: CAISVRKMGVNEQFF. The CDR3 nucleotides are TGTGCCATCAGTGTGCGGAAGATGGGTGTCAATGAGCAGTTCTTC. The gene calls are TRBV10-3 and TRBJ2-1; D is ambiguous. Germline lookup yields CDR1 ENHRY and CDR2 SYGVKD. V lost 4 bases and J lost 6, with 16 bases in between. CDR3 length: 15 residues.